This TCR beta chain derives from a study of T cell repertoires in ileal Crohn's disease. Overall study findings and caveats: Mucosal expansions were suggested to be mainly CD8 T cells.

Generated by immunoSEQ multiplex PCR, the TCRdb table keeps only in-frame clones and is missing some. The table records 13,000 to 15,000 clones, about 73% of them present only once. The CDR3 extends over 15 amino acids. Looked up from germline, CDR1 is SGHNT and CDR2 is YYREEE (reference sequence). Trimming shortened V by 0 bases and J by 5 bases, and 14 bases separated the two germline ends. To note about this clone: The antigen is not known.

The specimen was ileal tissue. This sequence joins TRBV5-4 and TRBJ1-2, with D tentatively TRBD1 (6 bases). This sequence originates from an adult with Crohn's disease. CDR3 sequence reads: CASSLEPGDAYGYTF. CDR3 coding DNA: TGTGCCAGCAGCTTGGAGCCAGGGGATGCGTATGGCTACACCTTC.